The source of this TCR beta chain is a study of blood T cell repertoires in COVID-19. Overall study: COVID-19 samples, acute and convalescent, were from the United States, Italy and Spain.

The CDR3 has 17 amino acids. The J segment lost 2 bases and the V segment lost 0 bases, leaving 5 bases of the junction unmatched. Germline CDR1 MNHEY, CDR2 SMNVEV (reference sequence). Original processing methods: Amplification with reference gene primers provided the estimates of nucleated cell counts. Method: immunoSEQ multiplex PCR; TCRdb's copy keeps in-frame clones and lacks some. Clone size and the V and J calls come from that table; the DNA yielded D and trimming. The data show 6,400 or so clones, roughly nine tenths seen once. The chain carries TRBV27 and TRBJ2-3; TRBD2 matches 10 bases. The sequencing sample was made of peripheral blood. This receptor was taken from a man in his 70s with active COVID-19. CDR3 DNA: TGTGCCAGCAGTTTATCCTGGACTAGCGGTTACACAGATACGCAGTATTTT. Its protein is CASSLSWTSGYTDTQYF.